This TCR beta chain stems from a study of T-cell memory formation after mild COVID-19. Study in general: Clustering of TCRs was largely donor specific. Overall study results and limits: Contracting clones from day 15 to 85 had balanced CD4/CD8; later expanders favoured CD4+. CD4+ contracting clones were found mainly in CM and EM, and CD8+ ones in EMRA.

Germline loops: CDR1 LNHDA, CDR2 SQIVND (reference sequence). Trimming pared 4 bases from V and 6 bases from J, leaving 9 bases between. The CDR3 runs 13 residues. The TCR alpha and TCR beta cDNA libraries, bearing sample barcodes and UMIs, were generated by 5'RACE using constant-segment primers. Each CDR3 protein gets one entry after TCRdb re-called the 5' RACE reads with MiXCR. Seen here are under 700,000 distinct CDR3 sequences, about a fifth observed once, and the top ten hold around 13%. Comment on this clonotype: The antigen remains undetermined.

The sequence was obtained from an adult woman who had mild COVID-19 (a few samples of this study predate the infection). Cell type and time point are not known. The chain couples TRBV19 to TRBJ1-4; D unclear. Sequenced material: PBMCs or a T cell subset sorted from them (not recorded which). CDR3 sequence (DNA): TGTGCCAGTAGTAATGATGTGTATGAAAAACTGTTTTTT. Residues: CASSNDVYEKLFF.